What follows are 18 T cell receptor beta chains derived from one specimen sequenced in a study of T cells in Graves' hyperthyroidism and ophthalmopathy. There were TCR beta CDR3 regions amplified from RNA transcripts. A set of HTBI primers served as the primers for a first-round RT-PCR of the TCR CDR3. TCRdb called the multiplex PCR reads again in MiXCR, with one record for every CDR3 protein. The sample consists of about 640,000 distinct CDR3 sequences, about a fifth of them appearing once. The sample taken for sequencing was blood. These receptors were taken from a man between 25 and 39 years old with Graves' ophthalmopathy.

V usage is TRBV5-1 and J usage is TRBJ2-1; a weak D match, TRBD1 (5 bases). Germline CDR1 SGHRS, CDR2 YFSETQ. V was shortened by 5 bases and J by 4 bases, with 22 bases between the two germline ends. The CDR3 runs 17 residues. The DNA of the CDR3 is TGCGCCAGCAGGGGGCCAGAGCTTGTCCCCCGTTACAATGAGCAGTTCTTC. It encodes CASRGPELVPRYNEQFF.

V is TRBV30 and J is TRBJ2-3; TRBD1 might be the D (5 bases). This CDR3 is 13 amino acids long. V lost 1 base and J lost 4, with 9 bases in between. Germline CDR1 and CDR2: GTSNPN and SVGIG (reference sequence). The CDR3 spells CAWSEGIADTQYF. The CDR3, as DNA: TGTGCCTGGAGTGAGGGGATAGCAGATACGCAGTATTTT.

The table lists this clonotype with a few counts. V gene TRBV20-1 combines with J gene TRBJ1-5, with unresolved D. Trimming left V 7 bases short and J 0 bases short, with 16 bases between. Germline-derived CDR1 and CDR2 are DFQATT and SNEGSKA (reference sequence). The CDR3 is 15 amino acids. The CDR3 spells CSVGRSANSNQPQHF. Written as DNA, the CDR3 is TGCAGTGTAGGCAGAAGCGCCAATAGCAATCAGCCCCAGCATTTT.

This chain uses TRBV9 with TRBJ1-2; tentatively, D is TRBD1 (6 bases). V was pared by 4 bases and J by 4 bases, with 20 bases between. The CDR3 covers 16 residues. The germline V gene has CDR1 SGDLS and CDR2 YYNGEE. The CDR3: CASSPRQAETLYGYTF. The CDR3 DNA is TGTGCCAGCAGCCCAAGACAGGCCGAAACTCTCTATGGCTACACCTTC. Using reference TRBV9 and TRBJ1-2 for the parts outside the CDR3, the full variable domain is DSGVTQTPKHLITATGQRVTLRCSPRSGDLSVYWYQQSLDQGLQFLIQYYNGEERAKGNILERFSAQQFPDLHSELNLSSLELGDSALYFCASSPRQAETLYGYTFGSGTRLTVV.

This clonotype was found many times. The chain carries TRBV28 and TRBJ1-1, with TRBD1 matching 7 bases. Trimming removed 2 bases from V and 0 bases from J; junction bases left unmatched: 3. This CDR3 is built from 15 residues. Germline V lookup: CDR1 MDHEN, CDR2 SYDVKM. The CDR3 sequence is CASSLDRAMNTEAFF. The CDR3 nucleotides are TGTGCCAGCAGTTTAGACAGGGCAATGAACACTGAAGCTTTCTTT.

V and J are TRBV28 and TRBJ1-5; tentative D call: TRBD1 (5 bases). The V end was cut by 6 bases, the J end by 6 bases, with 21 bases between. The CDR3 has 16 residues. The germline V gene encodes CDR1 MDHEN and CDR2 SYDVKM. The CDR3 spells CASRLESGAWGQPQHF. The CDR3 DNA reads as TGTGCCAGCAGACTGGAAAGTGGGGCTTGGGGTCAGCCCCAGCATTTT.

This clonotype was observed a handful of times. The J gene is TRBJ1-1, the V gene TRBV7-9; D is possibly TRBD1 (5 bases). V dropped 8 bases and J dropped 2 bases, with 15 bases sitting between them. CDR1 and CDR2 from the germline V gene are SEHNR and FQNEAQ (reference sequence). The CDR3 spans 14 residues. In nucleotides, the CDR3 is TGTGCCAGCGGTACCGGGACGGCCAACACTGAAGCTTTCTTT. Its protein product is CASGTGTANTEAFF.

This clonotype occurred a few times. The chain recombines TRBV20-1 with TRBJ2-7; perhaps TRBD1 as D (6 bases). The CDR3 consists of 14 residues. Germline CDR1 DFQATT, CDR2 SNEGSKA (reference sequence). With 4 bases removed from V and 0 bases from J, the gap between germline ends came to 13 bases. The CDR3 coding sequence is TGCAGTGCTATAGGACAGAGCAGCTCCTACGAGCAGTACTTC. Residues: CSAIGQSSSYEQYF.

The CDR3 reads CATSVDRGLVGNQPQHF. The CDR3 DNA reads TGTGCCACCAGTGTGGACAGGGGACTCGTCGGAAATCAGCCCCAGCATTTT. The chain employs TRBV24-1 and TRBJ1-5, with 9 bases aligning to TRBD1. Germline lookup yields CDR1 KGHDR and CDR2 SFDVKD. This CDR3 has 17 residues. After removal of 5 bases from V and 4 bases from J, the junction contained 11 bases not matched to a gene.

The rearrangement joins TRBV7-3 to TRBJ2-1, with 8 bases that match TRBD1. This CDR3 has 16 residues. Germline-derived CDR1 and CDR2 are SGHTA and FQGTGA. Trimming removed 5 bases from V and 4 bases from J; junction bases left unmatched: 10. CDR3 sequence (DNA): TGTGCCAGCAGCCCCAAGGCGGGACAGGCATACAATGAGCAGTTCTTC. It codes for CASSPKAGQAYNEQFF.

The J gene is TRBJ2-1, the V gene TRBV6-1; D may be TRBD2 (5 bases). Germline CDR1 is MNHNS and CDR2 is SASEGT. The V end was cut by 4 bases, the J end by 4 bases, with 17 bases between. The CDR3 totals 16 residues. The CDR3 reads CASSGRPSGSYNEQFF. The CDR3 DNA sequence: TGTGCCAGCAGTGGTCGACCCAGCGGATCATACAATGAGCAGTTCTTC.

This clonotype was picked up a small number of times. The chain employs TRBV19 and TRBJ1-1, with D unclear. V was clipped by 5 bases and J by 0 bases, with 7 bases between them. The germline gives CDR1 LNHDA, CDR2 SQIVND (reference sequence). The CDR3 contains 13 residues. The DNA for the CDR3 is TGTGCCAGTAGTGCACTGATGAACACTGAAGCTTTCTTT. Translated, it gives CASSALMNTEAFF.

This rearrangement joins TRBV10-2 to TRBJ2-7, with D unresolved. The germline V gene has CDR1 WSHSY and CDR2 SAAADI. Trimming took 2 bases from V and 0 from J, leaving 17 bases between them. This CDR3 contains 17 residues. CDR3 residues: CASSEPWVDSSSYEQYF. The CDR3 DNA is TGCGCCAGCAGTGAGCCGTGGGTAGACTCGAGCTCCTACGAGCAGTACTTC.

This clonotype occurred many times. The J gene is TRBJ2-1, the V gene TRBV2, with 8 bases identical to TRBD1. Germline CDR1 and CDR2: SNHLY and FYNNEI. The CDR3 extends over 16 amino acids. The V gene end was trimmed by 2 bases and the J gene end by 8 bases; junction bases not matched to a gene: 11. The CDR3, as DNA: TGTGCCAGCAGTGAAACCCCGGCAGGGGGCAGCGATGAGCAGTTCTTC. It is translated as CASSETPAGGSDEQFF.

Only a few counts were recorded for this clonotype. The chain is built from TRBV28 and TRBJ2-1; 11 nucleotides match TRBD2. Losses at the gene ends were 5 bases for V and 13 bases for J; bases not matched to a gene: 13. This CDR3 has 15 amino acids. Germline values: CDR1 MDHEN, CDR2 SYDVKM. As DNA, the CDR3 is TGTGCCAGCAGTCCCCCGACTAGCGGGATAAAATCCCAGTTCTTC. Its translation: CASSPPTSGIKSQFF. The full variable domain, in which reference TRBV28 and TRBJ2-1 provide the parts outside the CDR3, is DVKVTQSSRYLVKRTGEKVFLECVQDMDHENMFWYRQDPGLGLRLIYFSYDVKMKEKGDIPEGYSVSREKKERFSLILESASTNQTSMYLCASSPPTSGIKSQFFGPGTRLTVL.

This clonotype was detected a few times. The J gene is TRBJ2-1, the V gene TRBV7-9; 7 nucleotides align to TRBD2. This CDR3 contains 16 residues. CDR1 and CDR2 (germline): SEHNR, FQNEAQ (reference sequence). The J segment lost 10 bases and the V segment lost 5 bases, leaving 17 bases of the junction unmatched. This CDR3 reads CASSPEPAGLRWEQFF. In DNA, the CDR3 is TGTGCCAGCAGCCCAGAGCCAGCGGGACTCCGGTGGGAGCAGTTCTTC.

In this sample, this clonotype turned up a few times. This chain joins TRBV28 and TRBJ2-3; 7 nucleotides align to TRBD1. Trimming removed 7 bases from V and 5 bases from J; junction bases left unmatched: 12. Looked up from germline, CDR1 is MDHEN and CDR2 is SYDVKM. CDR3 size: 15 residues. The CDR3, as DNA: TGTGCCAGCATGTCAGGGACAGCCGGAGGAGATACGCAGTATTTT. It specifies CASMSGTAGGDTQYF. Combining the CDR3 with reference TRBV28 and TRBJ2-3 gives the whole variable domain DVKVTQSSRYLVKRTGEKVFLECVQDMDHENMFWYRQDPGLGLRLIYFSYDVKMKEKGDIPEGYSVSREKKERFSLILESASTNQTSMYLCASMSGTAGGDTQYFGPGTRLTVL.

This clonotype appeared many times. V usage is TRBV12-3 or TRBV12-4 and J usage is TRBJ1-5; D unresolved. With 3 bases removed from V and 9 bases from J, the gap between germline ends came to 15 bases. The CDR3 length is 14 residues. The CDR3 loop is CASSLGGRLGPQHF. The CDR3 region has the DNA TGTGCCAGCAGTTTGGGCGGCCGTCTCGGGCCCCAGCATTTT.